The 32 T cell receptor beta chains below were found in one sample sequenced in a study of OX40 agonist ivuxolimab in advanced cancers. TCRdb's copy holds only in-frame clones and misses some; the assay was immunoSEQ multiplex PCR. The repertoire holds more than 40,000 clones, with around 77% as singletons. The input for sequencing was CD4+ or CD8+ T cells sorted from blood, taken in a trial of the OX40 agonist ivuxolimab. The receptors come from an adult with an advanced solid tumor such as melanoma, head and neck, liver or kidney cancer.

V is TRBV28 and J is TRBJ2-2; maybe TRBD2 (5 bases). The length of the CDR3 is 13 residues. CDR1 and CDR2 (germline): MDHEN, SYDVKM. V was pared by 4 bases and J by 4 bases, with 7 bases between. The CDR3 bases are TGTGCCAGCAGTTCTCGGGGCACCGGGGAGCTGTTTTTT. It is translated as CASSSRGTGELFF. The complete variable domain, with remaining parts taken from reference TRBV28 and TRBJ2-2, reads DVKVTQSSRYLVKRTGEKVFLECVQDMDHENMFWYRQDPGLGLRLIYFSYDVKMKEKGDIPEGYSVSREKKERFSLILESASTNQTSMYLCASSSRGTGELFFGEGSRLTVL.

This sequence joins TRBV29-1 and TRBJ1-2; 8 nucleotides agree with TRBD1. This CDR3 region has 14 residues. Germline CDR1 reads SQVTM; CDR2 reads ANQGSEA. The trim removed 7 bases at V and 4 bases at J, leaving 11 bases unmatched. CDR3 sequence: CSAKLGQGAYGYTF. The CDR3 region has the DNA TGCAGCGCCAAGCTCGGACAGGGCGCCTATGGCTACACCTTC.

The chain is built from TRBV6-5 and TRBJ1-1; no firm D call. The CDR3 totals 13 residues. V was trimmed by 7 bases and J by 0 bases, leaving 9 bases between them. CDR1 is MNHEY and CDR2 is SVGAGI in the germline V gene. The CDR3 reads CASKRSMNTEAFF. CDR3 DNA: TGTGCCAGCAAGCGGAGCATGAACACTGAAGCTTTCTTT.

V is TRBV30 and J is TRBJ2-7; D possibly uses TRBD1 or TRBD2 (6 bases each). The CDR3 is 12 amino acids. Germline V CDR1 and CDR2: GTSNPN, SVGIG (reference sequence). V lost 3 bases, J lost 4 bases, and 10 bases lay in between. CDR3 protein: CAWRGGTYEQYF. CDR3 DNA sequence: TGTGCCTGGAGAGGCGGGACATACGAGCAGTACTTC.

The chain employs TRBV28 and TRBJ2-7; D is possibly TRBD2 (5 bases). The CDR3 is made up of 12 amino acids. V gave up 3 bases and J gave up 4 bases, with 7 bases separating them. Germline CDR1 is MDHEN and CDR2 is SYDVKM. Here the CDR3 DNA reads TGTGCCAGCAGTTTCGGGGTGTACGAGCAGTACTTC. Protein product: CASSFGVYEQYF.

The V gene is TRBV5-8, the J gene TRBJ1-2, with 7 bases fitting TRBD1. The germline CDR1 and CDR2 sequences are SGHTS and YDEGEE. The trim removed 4 bases at V and 4 bases at J, leaving 10 bases unmatched. This CDR3 contains 15 residues. The CDR3 bases are TGTGCCAGCAGCCCTGGAACAGGGGATTCCTATGGCTACACCTTC. Translation gives CASSPGTGDSYGYTF.

This clone was seen only once. The rearrangement links TRBV7-8 to TRBJ2-7; D call uncertain. Germline CDR1 SGHVS, CDR2 FQNEAQ. This CDR3 contains 12 residues. The germline V and J ends were trimmed by 1 base and 2 bases, with 3 bases remaining between them. CDR3 bases: TGTGCCAGCAGCTTAGTAACCTACGAGCAGTACTTC. It encodes CASSLVTYEQYF.

This clone is labeled as medium-sized. This specimen includes other DNA sequences encoding the same CDR3. This chain links TRBV6-5 with TRBJ2-2; D is unresolved. Germline assignment: CDR1 MNHEY and CDR2 SVGAGI. Trimming took 2 bases from V and 3 from J, leaving 4 bases between them. The CDR3 is made up of 13 amino acids. The CDR3 DNA follows: TGTGCCAGCAGTTACCAGGACACCGGGGAGCTGTTTTTT. This encodes CASSYQDTGELFF.

This chain uses TRBV30 with TRBJ2-6, with a tentative D call TRBD2 (5 bases). CDR3 size: 17 residues. Germline V gives CDR1 GTSNPN, CDR2 SVGIG (reference sequence). V lost 2 bases and J 0 bases, leaving 14 bases between the germline ends. CDR3 coding DNA: TGTGCCTGGAGTAAACGAGGGATGGTCTCTGGGGCCAACGTCCTGACTTTC. This codes for CAWSKRGMVSGANVLTF.

The chain links TRBV5-1 to TRBJ2-3; D not certain. CDR3 length: 15 amino acids. The V end lost 0 bases, the J end lost 7 bases, and 15 bases lay between the germline ends. Germline assignment: CDR1 SGHRS and CDR2 YFSETQ. The chain's CDR3 is CASSLAGPGENTQYF. The CDR3, as DNA: TGCGCCAGCAGCTTGGCCGGGCCGGGCGAAAATACGCAGTATTTT. Full variable domain (rest looked up from reference TRBV5-1 and TRBJ2-3): KAGVTQTPRYLIKTRGQQVTLSCSPISGHRSVSWYQQTPGQGLQFLFEYFSETQRNKGNFPGRFSGRQFSNSRSEMNVSTLELGDSALYLCASSLAGPGENTQYFGPGTRLTVL.

The V gene is TRBV5-4, the J gene TRBJ2-7; 10 bases line up with TRBD1. Germline CDR1 and CDR2: SGHNT and YYREEE (reference sequence). This CDR3 comprises 13 residues. Trimming cost V 7 bases and J 0 bases; bases outside gene matches: 1. The CDR3: CASRTGGSYEQYF. CDR3 nucleotides: TGTGCCAGCCGGACAGGGGGCTCCTACGAGCAGTACTTC.

This clone appeared a few times. This chain links TRBV7-6 with TRBJ1-3; 9 positions agree with TRBD1. The ends lost 2 bases at V and 7 bases at J; junction bases unmatched: 12. The CDR3 totals 17 residues. CDR1 SGHVS and CDR2 FNYEAQ come from the germline V gene. The CDR3 region is CASSLYPLGQGGNTIYF. The CDR3 DNA sequence: TGTGCCAGCAGCTTATACCCCTTGGGACAGGGTGGGAACACCATATATTTT.

The rearrangement links TRBV10-1 to TRBJ2-1; D call uncertain. Germline-derived CDR1 and CDR2 are WNHNN and SYGVQD (reference sequence). V was pared by 3 bases and J by 7 bases, with 16 bases between. CDR3 length: 15 amino acids. The CDR3 reads CASSEGLPKGNEQFF. The CDR3 DNA reads TGCGCCAGCAGTGAAGGGCTCCCCAAAGGGAATGAGCAGTTCTTC.

In the case of this clone: The same CDR3 is also encoded by other DNA sequences in this sample. The chain has TRBV1 and TRBJ2-1. TRBV1 is termed a pseudogene. The length of the CDR3 is 15 residues. The CDR3 DNA reads as TGCACCAGCAGCCAAGATCTCTGGGTATACAATGAGCAGTTCTTC. Translated, it gives CTSSQDLWVYNEQFF.

This clone came up a few times. The chain employs TRBV9 and TRBJ1-1; D is unclear. Trimming shortened V by 0 bases and J by 6 bases, and 15 bases separated the two germline ends. The germline CDR1 and CDR2 sequences are SGDLS and YYNGEE. This CDR3 contains 15 residues. CDR3 sequence reads: CASSVVVGGWAEAFF. For the CDR3, the DNA is TGTGCCAGCAGCGTAGTCGTGGGCGGTTGGGCTGAAGCTTTCTTT.

The chain couples TRBV9 to TRBJ2-1; TRBD2 matches 9 bases. This CDR3 region has 19 residues. V was clipped by 0 bases and J by 6 bases; unmatched bases: 16. CDR1 SGDLS and CDR2 YYNGEE come from the germline V gene. This CDR3 reads CASSVEGLAGPRTGNEQFF. The CDR3, as DNA: TGTGCCAGCAGCGTAGAAGGTCTAGCGGGACCCCGCACCGGCAATGAGCAGTTCTTC.

This sequence joins TRBV5-1 and TRBJ1-1; 7 bases agree with TRBD1. Trimming at V came to 4 bases and at J to 3 bases, leaving 3 bases not matched to a gene. Germline V gene sequence: CDR1 SGHRS, CDR2 YFSETQ. This CDR3 is 13 amino acids long. DNA for the CDR3: TGCGCCAGCAGCCCGGGACAGTACACTGAAGCTTTCTTT. As protein: CASSPGQYTEAFF.

The rearrangement uses TRBV2 and TRBJ1-1, with D possibly matching TRBD1 (6 bases). Germline V gene data show CDR1 as SNHLY and CDR2 as FYNNEI. The CDR3 has 14 residues. V dropped 7 bases and J dropped 1 base, with 13 bases sitting between them. CDR3 in DNA: TGTGCCAGCACACAGGGAAGGGGGAACACTGAAGCTTTCTTT. Protein: CASTQGRGNTEAFF.

The chain employs TRBV27 and TRBJ1-5, with no clear D. V was pared by 2 bases and J by 3 bases, with 8 bases between. Germline V gene sequence: CDR1 MNHEY, CDR2 SMNVEV (reference sequence). The CDR3 runs 14 residues. As DNA, the CDR3 is TGTGCCAGCAGTTTACTGGGCTCCAATCAGCCCCAGCATTTT. Protein sequence: CASSLLGSNQPQHF.

This clone turned up a few times. The chain uses TRBV29-1 and TRBJ2-1; TRBD2 matches at 12 bases. The CDR3 is made up of 14 amino acids. Trimming cost V 5 bases and J 10 bases; bases outside gene matches: 9. Germline CDR1 is SQVTM and CDR2 is ANQGSEA. CDR3 region: CSVRLAGGPSEQFF. The CDR3 coding sequence is TGCAGCGTTCGGCTAGCGGGAGGGCCAAGCGAGCAGTTCTTC.

This chain joins TRBV7-6 and TRBJ2-3; TRBD2 aligns across 10 bases. The length of the CDR3 is 16 residues. V trimming: 5 bases; J trimming: 0 bases; junction bases outside the gene matches: 5. CDR1 SGHVS and CDR2 FNYEAQ come from the germline V gene. CDR3 amino acids: CASSRTSGYSTDTQYF. In DNA, the CDR3 is TGTGCCAGCAGCCGGACTAGCGGATATAGCACAGATACGCAGTATTTT.

The rearrangement uses TRBV6-5 and TRBJ1-1; D not resolved. The V end lost 2 bases, the J end lost 1 base, and 2 bases lay between the germline ends. This CDR3 contains 12 residues. In germline, CDR1 is MNHEY, CDR2 SVGAGI. CDR3: CASSYRNTEAFF. The CDR3 DNA follows: TGTGCCAGCAGTTACAGGAACACTGAAGCTTTCTTT.

The chain uses TRBV19 and TRBJ2-5, with unresolved D. This CDR3 comprises 13 residues. V was cut by 6 bases and J by 3 bases, with 11 bases left in between. Per germline, CDR1 LNHDA and CDR2 SQIVND (reference sequence). In DNA, the CDR3 is TGTGCCAGTAGGGACCAGCCCAAAGAGACCCAGTACTTC. The encoded protein is CASRDQPKETQYF.

This clone occurred a few times. This sequence joins TRBV5-1 and TRBJ2-3; D is unclear. This CDR3 is built from 14 residues. Trimming removed 3 bases from V and 2 bases from J, with 10 bases in between. CDR1 is SGHRS, CDR2 YFSETQ, per germline. The CDR3 protein is CASSWDSSTDTQYF. CDR3 in DNA: TGCGCCAGCAGCTGGGATTCCTCCACAGATACGCAGTATTTT.

The chain is built from TRBV6-5 and TRBJ2-7; 8 bases align to TRBD2. With 6 bases clipped from V and 3 bases from J, the junction kept 7 bases outside the gene matches. Germline values: CDR1 MNHEY, CDR2 SVGAGI. The CDR3 has 14 amino acids. CDR3 in amino acids: CASRRAGGNYEQYF. CDR3 DNA sequence: TGTGCCAGCAGAAGGGCGGGGGGAAACTACGAGCAGTACTTC.

The chain employs TRBV11-3 and TRBJ2-2; TRBD2 matches at 8 bases. The V gene's germline CDR1 is SGHNT and CDR2 YENEEA. The CDR3 covers 15 residues. V shed 3 bases and J 7 bases; nucleotides not matched to a gene: 7. This CDR3 is CASSLDSGKGGELFF. The CDR3 nucleotides read TGTGCCAGCAGCTTGGATAGCGGGAAGGGCGGGGAGCTGTTTTTT.

The V gene is TRBV2, the J gene TRBJ2-3; 7 bases match TRBD1. The CDR3 runs to 14 residues. Trimming cost V 5 bases and J 0 bases; bases outside gene matches: 2. From germline, CDR1 is SNHLY and CDR2 FYNNEI. CDR3 protein: CASSQQGSTDTQYF. The CDR3 DNA reads as TGTGCCAGCAGTCAACAGGGGAGCACAGATACGCAGTATTTT.

The chain carries TRBV18 and TRBJ1-3; 8 bases match TRBD1. The junction had 13 bases not matched to a gene; V was cut back by 3 bases and J by 0 bases. The CDR3 contains 19 residues. Germline-derived CDR1 and CDR2 are KGHSH and LQKENI. The CDR3 spells CASSPREPAGGHSGNTIYF. The CDR3 DNA follows: TGTGCCAGCTCACCGCGTGAGCCCGCAGGGGGCCACTCTGGAAACACCATATATTTT.

In nucleotides, the CDR3 is TGTGCCCTACACCGGGACAGGGCCTCTGGGGCCAACGTCCTGACTTTC. As protein: CALHRDRASGANVLTF. The V gene is TRBV30, the J gene TRBJ2-6, with 9 nucleotides matching TRBD1. Looked up from germline, CDR1 is GTSNPN and CDR2 is SVGIG (reference sequence). The CDR3 has 16 residues. J gave up 0 bases and V 8 bases, and 8 bases lay outside the gene matches. The full variable domain, completed using reference TRBV30 and TRBJ2-6, is SQTIHQWPATLVQPVGSPLSLECTVEGTSNPNLYWYRQAAGRGLQLLFYSVGIGQISSEVPQNLSASRPQDRQFILSSKKLLLSDSGFYLCALHRDRASGANVLTFGAGSRLTVL.

This chain connects TRBV6-1 to TRBJ1-2; D is perhaps TRBD1 (6 bases). The V gene's germline CDR1 is MNHNS and CDR2 SASEGT. Trimming pared 5 bases from V and 3 bases from J, leaving 16 bases between. The CDR3 is 15 residues long. CDR3 DNA: TGTGCCAGCAGTCAACAGGGTACGGAGGACTATGGCTACACCTTC. It yields the protein CASSQQGTEDYGYTF.

This rearrangement joins TRBV7-8 to TRBJ2-3; 10 positions agree with TRBD2. The ends lost 5 bases at V and 0 bases at J; junction bases unmatched: 14. The V gene's germline CDR1 is SGHVS and CDR2 FQNEAQ. This CDR3 contains 19 residues. CDR3 coding DNA: TGTGCCAGCAGCCCGTTACTCCTAGCGGGAGCCCCTAGCACAGATACGCAGTATTTT. Protein product: CASSPLLLAGAPSTDTQYF.

CDR3 sequence (DNA): TGTGCCAGCAGCCAGGTCCCCTACGAGCAGTACTTC. Protein: CASSQVPYEQYF. V gene TRBV28 combines with J gene TRBJ2-7; D is uncertain. In germline, CDR1 is MDHEN, CDR2 SYDVKM. Trimming took 6 bases from V and 2 from J, leaving 8 bases between them. The CDR3 runs 12 residues.